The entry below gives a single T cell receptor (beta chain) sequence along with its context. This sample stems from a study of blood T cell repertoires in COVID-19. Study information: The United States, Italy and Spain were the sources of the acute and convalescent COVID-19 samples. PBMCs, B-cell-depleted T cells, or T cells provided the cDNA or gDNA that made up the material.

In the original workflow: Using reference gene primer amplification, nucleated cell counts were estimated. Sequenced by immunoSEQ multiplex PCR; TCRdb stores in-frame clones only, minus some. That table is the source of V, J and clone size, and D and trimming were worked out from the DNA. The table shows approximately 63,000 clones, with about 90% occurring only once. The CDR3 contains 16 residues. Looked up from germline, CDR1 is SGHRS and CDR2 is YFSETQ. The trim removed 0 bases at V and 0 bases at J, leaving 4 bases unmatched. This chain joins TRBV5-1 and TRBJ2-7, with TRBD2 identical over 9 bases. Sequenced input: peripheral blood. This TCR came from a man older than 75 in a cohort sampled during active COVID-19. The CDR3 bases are TGCGCCAGCAGCTTGGGGCTAGCGGGGAGCTCCTACGAGCAGTACTTC. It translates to CASSLGLAGSSYEQYF.